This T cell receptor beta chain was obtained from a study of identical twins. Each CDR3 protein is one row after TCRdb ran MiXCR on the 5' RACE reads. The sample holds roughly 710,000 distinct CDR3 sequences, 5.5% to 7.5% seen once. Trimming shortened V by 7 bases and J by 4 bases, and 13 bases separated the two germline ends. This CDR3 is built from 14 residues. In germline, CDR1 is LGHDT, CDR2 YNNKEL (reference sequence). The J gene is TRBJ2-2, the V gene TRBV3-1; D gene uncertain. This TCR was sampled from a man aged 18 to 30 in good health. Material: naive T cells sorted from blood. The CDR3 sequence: CASTTSLFTGELFF. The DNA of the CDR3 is TGTGCCAGCACCACCTCCCTATTCACCGGGGAGCTGTTTTTT.